The rows below give T cell receptor beta chains drawn from one sample of a study of post-analysis software for immune sequencing data. TCRdb re-called the PCR reads through MiXCR, storing one row per CDR3 protein. The data show about 810,000 distinct CDR3 sequences, approximately 50% seen once. Material for sequencing was blood. These receptors originate from a girl under 18 with multiple sclerosis. The CDR3 runs from the conserved cysteine through the conserved F or W. Fields, in order: clone size, V gene, J gene, D gene, CDR3 DNA, CDR3 protein. D genes are given only for firm matches. Where a row states a size, it is once, few, many or the class of an expanded clone; other rows omit it.

>NA|TRBV6-1|TRBJ2-1|TRBD2
TGTGCCAGCAGGGGGGGACTAGCGGGACACAATGAGCAGTTCTTC
CASRGGLAGHNEQFF
>few|TRBV6-5|TRBJ2-5|NA
TGTGCCAGCAGTTACTCGATGTACCTCCCCAATGGAGAGACCCAGTACTTC
CASSYSMYLPNGETQYF
>NA|TRBV7-3|TRBJ2-1|NA
TGTGCCAGCAGCCTCACAGGGCGGCTAGCAGCAGGGAATGAGCAGTTCTTC
CASSLTGRLAAGNEQFF
>few|TRBV7-6|TRBJ2-3|TRBD2
TGTGCCAGCAGCTTAGGGGCGGGGGGAAGCACAGATACGCAGTATTTT
CASSLGAGGSTDTQYF
>NA|TRBV7-2|TRBJ1-1|TRBD1
TGTGCCAGCAGCCCTGACAGGGGCGGGAGCACTGAAGCTTTCTTT
CASSPDRGGSTEAFF
>NA|TRBV2|TRBJ2-3|TRBD2
TGTGCCAGCAGTGAAGGATTAGGGCGGGGGGGGAACACAGATACGCAGTATTTT
CASSEGLGRGGNTDTQYF
>NA|TRBV6-5|TRBJ2-2|TRBD1
TGTGCCAGCAGTTACAACGACAGGGGGGACACCGGGGAGCTGTTTTTT
CASSYNDRGDTGELFF
>NA|TRBV14|TRBJ1-2|NA
TGTGCCAGCAGCCAAGAGGAGGGATACGGCTGGTATGGCTACACCTTC
CASSQEEGYGWYGYTF
>NA|TRBV5-1|TRBJ2-3|NA
TGCGCCAGCAGCTGGGAGGCACAAAGCACAGATACGCAGTATTTT
CASSWEAQSTDTQYF
>NA|TRBV7-8|TRBJ2-3|NA
TGTGCCAGCAGCTTAGTTCGTCTAGTAAGCGCAGATACGCAGTATTTT
CASSLVRLVSADTQYF
>NA|TRBV7-2|TRBJ1-2|NA
TGTGCCAGCAGCTTAGCAGGGCCTTCCTATGGCTACACCTTC
CASSLAGPSYGYTF
>few|TRBV4-1|TRBJ2-5|NA
TGCGCCAGCAGCCAACACAAGGGGGTCCAGCGGGAGACCCAGTACTTC
CASSQHKGVQRETQYF
>few|TRBV20-1|TRBJ2-1|TRBD2
TGCAGTGCTAGCTTTCCTCTAGCGGTCTCCTACAATGAGCAGTTCTTC
CSASFPLAVSYNEQFF
>NA|TRBV12-3/TRBV12-4|TRBJ2-1|TRBD2
TGTGCCAGCAGTTTAGTGGGTCTAGCGGATGACAATGAGCAGTTCTTC
CASSLVGLADDNEQFF
>NA|TRBV5-1|TRBJ1-5|TRBD1
TGCGCCAGCAGCTTGGACAGGGGGCCGAAGAAGAGTCAGCCCCAGCATTTT
CASSLDRGPKKSQPQHF
>NA|TRBV24-1|TRBJ2-3|NA
TGTGCCACCAGTGATGCGAAGGACACGCAGTATTTT
CATSDAKDTQYF
>few|TRBV28|TRBJ1-2|NA
TGTGCCAGCAGTTTCCCGCAGGGATCCCACTATGGCTACACCTTC
CASSFPQGSHYGYTF
>few|TRBV29-1|TRBJ2-5|NA
TGCAGCGTTGACGGGCCGGTCCAAGAGACCCAGTACTTC
CSVDGPVQETQYF
>few|TRBV5-1|TRBJ2-1|TRBD2
TGTGCCAGCAGCTTAGACGGGAGGCCCAACAATGAGCAGTTCTTC
CASSLDGRPNNEQFF
>few|TRBV5-1|TRBJ2-6|NA
TGCGCCAGCAGCGATGAAAGATCTGGGGCCAACGTCCTGACTTTC
CASSDERSGANVLTF
>few|TRBV5-1|TRBJ2-1|TRBD2
TGCGCCAGCAGGCCTGAGCGGGAGGGCGGTGAGCAGTTCTTC
CASRPEREGGEQFF
>NA|TRBV12-3/TRBV12-4|TRBJ1-4|NA
TGTGCCAGCAGTCCGACAGGCCCTAATGAAAAACTGTTTTTT
CASSPTGPNEKLFF
>NA|TRBV27|TRBJ2-2|TRBD2
TGTGCCAGCAGTTCGGGGAGGGTGAACACCGGGGAGCTGTTTTTT
CASSSGRVNTGELFF
>NA|TRBV6-2/TRBV6-3|TRBJ1-6|NA
TGTGCCAGCAGCTCAGGGGTTAACTCACCCCTCCACTTT
CASSSGVNSPLHF
>NA|TRBV10-3|TRBJ2-7|NA
TGTGCCATCAGTGCCAGTCAACCTGGGGCCTACGAGCAGTACTTC
CAISASQPGAYEQYF
>few|TRBV20-1|TRBJ2-6|TRBD1
TGCAGTGCTAGTAAGGGGGCTGGGGCCAACGTCCGGACTTTC
CSASKGAGANVRTF
>NA|TRBV9|TRBJ2-5|NA
TGTGCCAGCAGCGGATTTCACAGGGACCAAGAGACCCAGTACTTC
CASSGFHRDQETQYF
>NA|TRBV12-3/TRBV12-4|TRBJ1-2|NA
TGTGCCAGCTCCAGGAGCTATGGCTACACCTTC
CASSRSYGYTF
>NA|TRBV28|TRBJ2-1|TRBD2
TGTGGTGCTAGCGGGGTGAGGGGCTCCTACAATGAGCAGTTCTTC
CGASGVRGSYNEQFF
>NA|TRBV20-1|TRBJ1-1|TRBD1
TGCAGTGCTAGGGGTCCGGGACAGGTCGACCTGAACACTGAAGCTTTCTTT
CSARGPGQVDLNTEAFF
>NA|TRBV20-1|TRBJ2-1|TRBD2
TGCAGTACGGGGCGGGGACTAGCGGGATTCCCTTTCGACAATGAGCAGTTCTTC
CSTGRGLAGFPFDNEQFF
>NA|TRBV20-1|TRBJ2-3|NA
TGCAGTGCTAGAGATCGCAACCCGGGCACAGATACGCAGTATTTT
CSARDRNPGTDTQYF
>NA|TRBV3-1|TRBJ2-4|NA
TGTGCCAGCAGCCAAGGACTCCCCAACATTCAGTACTTC
CASSQGLPNIQYF
>NA|TRBV21-1|TRBJ1-4|NA
TGTGCCAGCCGCAGGGAACAGGGAAACTGTGAAAAACTGTTTTTT
CASRREQGNCEKLFF
>NA|TRBV20-1|TRBJ2-7|TRBD2
TGCAGTGCTAGTCCCCTAGCGGGATATGACGAGCAGTACTTC
CSASPLAGYDEQYF
>many|TRBV29-1|TRBJ2-5|TRBD2
TGCAGCGTTGAACGGGGGGGAGAGACCCAGTACTTC
CSVERGGETQYF
>few|TRBV6-5|TRBJ1-2|NA
TGTGCCAGCAGTAACCCGGGCGGGCGCTATGGCTACACCTTC
CASSNPGGRYGYTF
>NA|TRBV6-5|TRBJ1-5|NA
TGTGCCAGCAGTCTTAATTCCGGGACAAGGAATCAGCCCCAGCATTTT
CASSLNSGTRNQPQHF
>NA|TRBV7-3|TRBJ2-1|TRBD2
TGTGCCAGCAGCTTAAGTGGGACTAGCGGGGGCAGTGAGCAGTTCTTC
CASSLSGTSGGSEQFF
>NA|TRBV6-5|TRBJ2-3|NA
TGTGCCAGCAGTTACTCGAGAATTACTAGCACAGATACGCAGTATTTT
CASSYSRITSTDTQYF
>NA|TRBV5-1|TRBJ2-7|TRBD1
TGCGCCAGCAGACAGGGGGGTCTTTCCTACGAGCAGTACTTC
CASRQGGLSYEQYF